The entry below gives a single T cell receptor (beta chain) sequence along with its context. Its cognate antigen is unknown. By way of CD45RO/CCR7/CD25/CD127/CD95/CD27, the CD4+ regulatory, stem cell-like memory, central memory and naive cells were sorted. The data derive from a study of beta chain features in type 1 diabetes. Study as a whole: Across all samples, fewer than 120,000,000 sorted cells were examined. Broader study findings: Type 1 diabetes patients had moderately but significantly shorter TCRB CDR3s in all four CD4+ subsets. Any role of HLA type in TCRB rearrangement remained unresolved here.

Of the isolated RNA, all was reverse transcribed, and so the sequenced material was expressed TCRB transcripts. Profiling relied on immunoSEQ multiplex PCR, and the TCRdb table lists in-frame clones only, not all of them. The repertoire holds approximately 250,000 clones, with 15% to 20% as singletons. The origin of this receptor is a man younger than 45 with type 1 diabetes. Material: naive CD4+ T cells from blood.

CDR3 DNA: TGCAGCGCCCAGGGTGGGGCGGCCGAAAAACTGTTTTTT. Its translation is CSAQGGAAEKLFF. This chain joins TRBV29-1 and TRBJ1-4, with a tentative D call TRBD1 (5 bases). V lost 7 bases, J lost 8 bases, and 17 bases lay in between. CDR1 and CDR2 (germline): SQVTM, ANQGSEA. The CDR3 consists of 13 residues.